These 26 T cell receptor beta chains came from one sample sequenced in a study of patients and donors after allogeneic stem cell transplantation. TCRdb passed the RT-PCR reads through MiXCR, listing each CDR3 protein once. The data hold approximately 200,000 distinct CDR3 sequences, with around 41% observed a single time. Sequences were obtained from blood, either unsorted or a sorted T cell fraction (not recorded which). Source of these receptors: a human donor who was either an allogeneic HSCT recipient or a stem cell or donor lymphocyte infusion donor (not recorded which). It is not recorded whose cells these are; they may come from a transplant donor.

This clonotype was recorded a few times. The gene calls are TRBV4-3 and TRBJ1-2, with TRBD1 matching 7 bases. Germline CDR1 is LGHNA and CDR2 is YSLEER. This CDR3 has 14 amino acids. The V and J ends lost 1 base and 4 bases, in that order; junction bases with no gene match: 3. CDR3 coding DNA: TGCGCCAGCAGCCAAGCTGGGACAGTCTATGGCTACACCTTC. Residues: CASSQAGTVYGYTF.

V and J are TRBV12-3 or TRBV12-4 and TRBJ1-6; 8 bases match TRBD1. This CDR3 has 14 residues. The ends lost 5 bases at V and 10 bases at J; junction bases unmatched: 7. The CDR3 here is CASSRTGGRSPLHF. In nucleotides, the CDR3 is TGTGCCAGCAGTCGCACAGGGGGTAGGTCACCCCTCCACTTT.

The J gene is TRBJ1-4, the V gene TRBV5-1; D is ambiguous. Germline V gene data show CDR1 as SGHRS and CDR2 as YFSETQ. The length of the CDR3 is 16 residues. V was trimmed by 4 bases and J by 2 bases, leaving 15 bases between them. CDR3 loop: CASSGGIQITNEKLFF. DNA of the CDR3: TGCGCCAGCAGCGGAGGAATACAGATCACTAATGAAAAACTGTTTTTT.

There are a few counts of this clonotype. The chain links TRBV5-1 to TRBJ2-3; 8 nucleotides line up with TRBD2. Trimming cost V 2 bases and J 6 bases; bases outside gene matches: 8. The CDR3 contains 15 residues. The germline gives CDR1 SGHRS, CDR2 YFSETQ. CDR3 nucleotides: TGCGCCAGCAGCTTACCCGGGGGGGCCTCCGATACGCAGTATTTT. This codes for CASSLPGGASDTQYF.

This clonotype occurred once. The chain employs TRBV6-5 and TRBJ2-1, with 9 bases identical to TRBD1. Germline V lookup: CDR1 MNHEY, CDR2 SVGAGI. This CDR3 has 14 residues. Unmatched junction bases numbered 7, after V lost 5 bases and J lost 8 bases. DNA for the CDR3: TGTGCCAGCAGTAGGCACAACAGGGGGCATGAGCAGTTCTTC. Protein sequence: CASSRHNRGHEQFF.

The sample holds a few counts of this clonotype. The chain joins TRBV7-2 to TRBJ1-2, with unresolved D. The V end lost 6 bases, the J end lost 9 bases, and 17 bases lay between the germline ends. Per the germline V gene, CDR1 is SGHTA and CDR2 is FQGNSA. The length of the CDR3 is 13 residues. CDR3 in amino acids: CASRGGRAESYTF. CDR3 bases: TGTGCCAGCAGGGGAGGACGGGCCGAAAGCTACACCTTC.

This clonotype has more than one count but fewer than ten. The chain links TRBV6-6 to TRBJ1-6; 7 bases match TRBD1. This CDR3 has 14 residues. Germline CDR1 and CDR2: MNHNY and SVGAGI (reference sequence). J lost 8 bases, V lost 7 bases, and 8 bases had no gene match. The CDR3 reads CASKKRDSYSPLHF. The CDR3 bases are TGTGCCAGCAAAAAACGGGACAGTTATTCACCCCTCCACTTT.

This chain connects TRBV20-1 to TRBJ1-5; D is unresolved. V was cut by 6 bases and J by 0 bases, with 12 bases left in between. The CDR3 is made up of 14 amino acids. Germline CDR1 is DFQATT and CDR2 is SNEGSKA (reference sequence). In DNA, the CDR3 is TGCAGTGCGAGCCGCGGAAATAGCAATCAGCCCCAGCATTTT. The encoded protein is CSASRGNSNQPQHF.

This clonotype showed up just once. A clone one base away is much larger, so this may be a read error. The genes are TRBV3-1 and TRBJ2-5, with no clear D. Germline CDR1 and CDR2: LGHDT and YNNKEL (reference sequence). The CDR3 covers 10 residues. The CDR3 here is CASSQDTQYF. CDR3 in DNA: TGTGCCAGCAGCCAAGATACCCAGTACTTC.

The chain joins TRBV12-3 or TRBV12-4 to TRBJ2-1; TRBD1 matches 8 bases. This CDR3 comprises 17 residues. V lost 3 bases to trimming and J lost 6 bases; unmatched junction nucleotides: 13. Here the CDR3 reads CASSFKPGQGRLNEQFF. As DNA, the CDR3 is TGTGCCAGCAGTTTTAAACCCGGACAGGGAAGACTCAATGAGCAGTTCTTC.

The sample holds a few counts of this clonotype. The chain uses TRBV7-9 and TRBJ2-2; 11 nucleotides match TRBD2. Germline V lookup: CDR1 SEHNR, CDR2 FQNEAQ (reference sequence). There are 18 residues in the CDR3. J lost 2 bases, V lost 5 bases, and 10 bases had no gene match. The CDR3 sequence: CASSQPLAGGPNTGELFF. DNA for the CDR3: TGTGCCAGCAGCCAACCTCTAGCGGGGGGCCCTAACACCGGGGAGCTGTTTTTT. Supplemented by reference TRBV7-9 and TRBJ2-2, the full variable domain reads DTGVSQNPRHKITKRGQNVTFRCDPISEHNRLYWYRQTLGQGPEFLTYFQNEAQLEKSRLLSDRFSAERPKGSFSTLEIQRTEQGDSAMYLCASSQPLAGGPNTGELFFGEGSRLTVL.

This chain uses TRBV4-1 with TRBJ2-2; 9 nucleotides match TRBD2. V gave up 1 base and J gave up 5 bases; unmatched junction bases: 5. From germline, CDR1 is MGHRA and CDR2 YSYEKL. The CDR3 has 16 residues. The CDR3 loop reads CASSQGGGAITGELFF. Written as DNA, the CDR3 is TGCGCCAGCAGCCAAGGCGGGGGGGCGATAACCGGGGAGCTGTTTTTT.

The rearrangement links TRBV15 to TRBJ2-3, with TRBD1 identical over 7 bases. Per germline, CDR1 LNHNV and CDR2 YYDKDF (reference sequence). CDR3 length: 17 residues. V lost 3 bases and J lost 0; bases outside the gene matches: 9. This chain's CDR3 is CATSRGWDSSSTDTQYF. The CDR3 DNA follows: TGTGCCACCAGCAGGGGTTGGGACAGTTCTAGCACAGATACGCAGTATTTT.

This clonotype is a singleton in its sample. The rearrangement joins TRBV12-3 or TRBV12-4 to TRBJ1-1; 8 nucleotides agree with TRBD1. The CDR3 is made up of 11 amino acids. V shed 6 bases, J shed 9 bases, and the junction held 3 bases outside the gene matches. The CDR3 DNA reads TGTGCCAGCAGCACAGGGGGGAAAGCTTTCTTT. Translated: CASSTGGKAFF.

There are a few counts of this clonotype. CDR3 loop: CASSDGGQPQHF. In DNA, the CDR3 is TGTGCCAGCAGTGACGGGGGGCAGCCCCAGCATTTT. The chain carries TRBV6-1 and TRBJ1-5, with TRBD1 as a possible D gene (5 bases). The CDR3 is 12 residues long. CDR1 is MNHNS and CDR2 is SASEGT in the germline V gene. V was pared by 3 bases and J by 7 bases, with 7 bases between.

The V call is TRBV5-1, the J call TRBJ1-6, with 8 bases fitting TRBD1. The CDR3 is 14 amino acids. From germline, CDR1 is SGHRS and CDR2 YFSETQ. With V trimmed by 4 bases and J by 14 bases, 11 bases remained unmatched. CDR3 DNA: TGCGCCAGCAGCCTGGGACAGGAAAAGGTGGCCCTCCACTTT. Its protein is CASSLGQEKVALHF.

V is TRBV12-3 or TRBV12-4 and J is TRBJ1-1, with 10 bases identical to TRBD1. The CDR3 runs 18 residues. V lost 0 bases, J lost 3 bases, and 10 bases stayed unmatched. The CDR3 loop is CASSLAIGTGAVDTEAFF. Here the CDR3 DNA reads TGTGCCAGCAGTTTAGCCATTGGGACAGGGGCGGTTGACACTGAAGCTTTCTTT.

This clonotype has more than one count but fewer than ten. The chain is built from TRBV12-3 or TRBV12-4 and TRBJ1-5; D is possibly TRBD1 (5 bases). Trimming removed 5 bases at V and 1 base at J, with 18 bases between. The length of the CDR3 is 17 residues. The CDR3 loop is CASSPRQGIGSNQPQHF. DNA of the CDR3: TGTGCCAGCAGTCCCCGGCAGGGTATAGGGAGCAATCAGCCCCAGCATTTT.

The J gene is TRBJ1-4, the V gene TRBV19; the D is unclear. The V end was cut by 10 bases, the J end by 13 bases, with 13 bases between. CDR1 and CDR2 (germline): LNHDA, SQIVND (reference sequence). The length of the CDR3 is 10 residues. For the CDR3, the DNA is TGTGCCAACGCACTCCAGGCACTGTTTTTT. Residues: CANALQALFF.

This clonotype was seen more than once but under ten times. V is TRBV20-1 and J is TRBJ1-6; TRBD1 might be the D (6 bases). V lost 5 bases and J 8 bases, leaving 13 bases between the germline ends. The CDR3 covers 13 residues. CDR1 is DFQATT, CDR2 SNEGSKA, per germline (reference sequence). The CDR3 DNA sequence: TGCAGTGCTTCCGGGACACCCGATTCACCCCTCCACTTT. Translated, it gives CSASGTPDSPLHF.

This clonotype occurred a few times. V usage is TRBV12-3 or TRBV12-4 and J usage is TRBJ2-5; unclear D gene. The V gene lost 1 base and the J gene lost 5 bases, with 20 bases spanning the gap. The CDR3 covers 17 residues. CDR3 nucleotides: TGTGCCAGCAGTTTAGTGAGGCAGGACCCCCCGCAGGAGACCCAGTACTTC. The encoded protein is CASSLVRQDPPQETQYF.

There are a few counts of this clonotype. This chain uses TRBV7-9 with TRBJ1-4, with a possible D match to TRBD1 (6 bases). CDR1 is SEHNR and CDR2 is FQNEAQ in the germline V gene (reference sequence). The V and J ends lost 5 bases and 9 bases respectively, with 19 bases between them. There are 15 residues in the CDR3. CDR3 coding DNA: TGTGCCAGCAGCCGAGACGGCCAGGGGACCAAAAAACTGTTTTTT. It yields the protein CASSRDGQGTKKLFF.

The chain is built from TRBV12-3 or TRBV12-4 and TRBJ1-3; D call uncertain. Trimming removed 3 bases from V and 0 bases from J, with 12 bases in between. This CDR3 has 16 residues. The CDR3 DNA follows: TGTGCCAGCAGTTTGGTGCAGCGCAGCTCTGGAAACACCATATATTTT. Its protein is CASSLVQRSSGNTIYF.

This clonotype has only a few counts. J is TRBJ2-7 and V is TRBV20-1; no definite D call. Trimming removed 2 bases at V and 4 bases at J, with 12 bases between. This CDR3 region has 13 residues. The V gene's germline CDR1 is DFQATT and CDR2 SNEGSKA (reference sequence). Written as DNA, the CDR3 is TGCAGTGCTAGAAGTACCCTCGGATACGAGCAGTACTTC. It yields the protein CSARSTLGYEQYF.

CDR3 protein: CANGTGPMNTEAFF. The CDR3 coding sequence is TGTGCTAACGGGACAGGCCCGATGAACACTGAAGCTTTCTTT. V is TRBV19 and J is TRBJ1-1, with 8 positions matching TRBD1. CDR3 length: 14 residues. Germline CDR1 and CDR2: LNHDA and SQIVND (reference sequence).

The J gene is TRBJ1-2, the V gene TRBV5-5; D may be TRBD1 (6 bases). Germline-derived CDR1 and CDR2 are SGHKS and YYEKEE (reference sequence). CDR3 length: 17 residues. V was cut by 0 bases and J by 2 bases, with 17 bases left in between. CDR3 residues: CASSLDPTGGGNYGYTF. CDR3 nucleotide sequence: TGTGCCAGCAGCTTGGACCCGACTGGAGGGGGGAACTATGGCTACACCTTC.